The 9 T cell receptor beta chains below all came from one sample that was sequenced in a study of T cell clonality in common variable immunodeficiency. TCRdb's copy holds only in-frame clones and misses some; the assay was immunoSEQ multiplex PCR. Sampling found roughly 13,000 clones, none seen once. Their target antigens are unknown. Regarding the study as a whole: Fewer deletions and N-nucleotide insertions were reportedly seen in common variable immunodeficiency TCR beta sequences.

Sequencing used peripheral blood mononuclear cells. All receptors come from a human donor with common variable immunodeficiency.

This clone was seen a few times. The CDR3 extends 3 residues past the end of the read, so its final part is completed from the germline J gene. V is TRBV19 and J is TRBJ2-7, with 9 bases fitting TRBD1. The CDR3 extends over 14 amino acids. V lost 10 bases and J lost 3; bases outside the gene matches: 10. Germline V gene sequence: CDR1 LNHDA, CDR2 SQIVND (reference sequence). The CDR3 bases that were read are TGTGCCACTACCCCGGGGACAGGGAACTACGAG. Translating it yields CATTPGTGNYE. The CDR3 in its entirety is CATTPGTGNYEQYF.

In the case of this clone: The read halts 3 residues ahead of the CDR3 end, with the missing end drawn from the germline J gene. J is TRBJ1-1 and V is TRBV7-2, with a weak D call TRBD1 (5 bases). This CDR3 spans 12 amino acids. The V gene's germline CDR1 is SGHTA and CDR2 FQGNSA. This chain's CDR3 is CASSFGGFEAFF. The part of the CDR3 DNA that was read is TGTGCCAGCAGCTTCGGGGGGTTCGAA.

This clone was seen a handful of times. The junction departs from germline at one end; a sequencing error may be responsible. The read stops 3 residues short of the end of the CDR3; the missing end is completed from the germline J gene. The V and J genes are TRBV7-7 and TRBJ2-5; D possibly corresponds to TRBD1 (6 bases). This CDR3 contains 14 residues. Germline assignment: CDR1 SSHAT and CDR2 FNYEAQ (reference sequence). CDR3 region: CASSATGTRETQYF. CDR3 DNA (partial): TGTGCTAGCAGCGCCACAGGGACCCGGGAGACC.

There are a few counts of this clone. The read ends 3 residues early relative to the CDR3; the germline J gene fills the gap. The gene calls are TRBV6-2 or TRBV6-3 and TRBJ2-7, with 8 positions matching TRBD2. This CDR3 has 16 amino acids. Per the germline V gene, CDR1 is MNHEY and CDR2 is SVGEGT. Trimming at V came to 6 bases and at J to 0 bases, leaving 10 bases not matched to a gene. Incomplete CDR3 DNA: TGTGCCAGCAGCCCGCTGGGCGGGGGGTTCTCCTACGAG. Translating it yields CASSPLGGGFSYE. The entire CDR3 is CASSPLGGGFSYEQYF.

This clone has only a few counts. Its ends do not fully match the called genes, so a read error is possible. CDR3 DNA, as far as it was read: TGTGCTAGCAGTACAGGGCGGGCCTCCTACAATGAG. This translates into CASSTGRASYNE. The entire CDR3 protein reads CASSTGRASYNEQFF. This sequence joins TRBV7-7 and TRBJ2-1; D possibly corresponds to TRBD1 (6 bases). Read data end 3 residues before the CDR3 end; the end is taken from the germline J gene. The CDR3 sequence is 15 residues long. Germline values: CDR1 SSHAT, CDR2 FNYEAQ (reference sequence).

This clone showed up just a few times. At one boundary the junction diverges from the germline segment, which might be a read error. The read finishes 3 residues shy of the CDR3 end, and the germline J gene is used to complete it. The chain is built from TRBV7-9 and TRBJ2-5, with 7 positions matching TRBD1. CDR3 size: 15 residues. CDR1 and CDR2 (germline): SEHNR, FQNEAQ (reference sequence). CDR3 protein: CASSLANRGQETQYF. Partial CDR3 DNA: TGTGCCAGTAGCTTAGCCAACAGGGGACAAGAGACC.

Only a few counts were recorded for this clone. The read halts 3 residues ahead of the CDR3 end, with the missing end drawn from the germline J gene. J is TRBJ2-7 and V is TRBV30; D perhaps matches TRBD1 (6 bases). The germline gives CDR1 GTSNPN, CDR2 SVGIG (reference sequence). Trimming took 7 bases from V and 3 from J, leaving 10 bases between them. The length of the CDR3 is 11 residues. The DNA read from the CDR3 is TGTGCCTCAAGAGGGGGCTACGAG. Protein product: CASRGGYE. The CDR3 as a whole reads CASRGGYEQYF.

As for this clone: The read finishes 3 residues shy of the CDR3 end, and the germline J gene is used to complete it. The V call is TRBV30, the J call TRBJ1-1, with D unresolved. V was pared by 2 bases and J by 2 bases, with 3 bases between. CDR3 size: 11 residues. In germline, CDR1 is GTSNPN, CDR2 SVGIG (reference sequence). The part of the CDR3 DNA that was read is TGTGCCTGGAGTCTCAACACTGAA. Amino acid sequence: CAWSLNTE. The full CDR3 reads CAWSLNTEAFF.

Notes on this clone: The read halts 3 residues ahead of the CDR3 end, with the missing end drawn from the germline J gene. This chain uses TRBV30 with TRBJ1-6; D is perhaps TRBD1 (6 bases). Trimming took off 1 base at V and 4 bases at J, with 11 bases between the two ends. The CDR3 consists of 15 residues. Germline lookup yields CDR1 GTSNPN and CDR2 SVGIG (reference sequence). CDR3 amino acids: CAWSAGGLYNSPLHF. The sequenced CDR3 bases are TGTGCCTGGAGTGCGGGGGGGCTTTATAATTCACCC.